This T cell receptor beta chain appears in the sequencing data of a study of cytomegalovirus exposure and HLA in healthy donors. The study's findings and limits: Three CMV-associated chains proved CMV antigen-specific in vitro. Most subjects' HLA-A and HLA-B alleles were reportedly predicted from TCR beta sequences. Excluded were some V segments that proved indistinguishable, including TRBV6-2 and TRBV6-3.

The CDR3 length is 16 residues. The germline V gene has CDR1 SGHDT and CDR2 YYEEEE. V lost 0 bases and J 4 bases, leaving 15 bases between the germline ends. Remarks on this clone: Its specificity is not known.

The PCR made use of 60 Vbeta and 13 Jbeta primers. Measured with immunoSEQ multiplex PCR; TCRdb has only the in-frame clones, and not every one. The sample records about 120,000 clones, 79% being singletons. The receptor was derived from a man in his late teens or twenties in good health and CMV-seronegative. The chain employs TRBV5-6 and TRBJ2-3, with D maybe TRBD2 (6 bases). Input material: PBMCs. DNA for the CDR3: TGTGCCAGCAGCTTGGAAGTCGGGAGAGTTGCAGATACGCAGTATTTT. This translates into CASSLEVGRVADTQYF.